What follows are 5 T cell receptor beta chains derived from one specimen sequenced in a study of control samples from healthy donors and cancer patients. Using immunoSEQ multiplex PCR, the repertoire was profiled, and TCRdb retains in-frame clones only, with some absent. The data hold over 150,000 clones, with 94% observed a single time. Sample: blood. Source of these receptors: a woman younger than 30 in good health.

The J gene is TRBJ1-1, the V gene TRBV27; D possibly corresponds to TRBD1 (6 bases). The CDR3 contains 17 residues. Trimming removed 3 bases at V and 4 bases at J, with 21 bases between. Germline CDR1 and CDR2: MNHEY and SMNVEV (reference sequence). CDR3 sequence (DNA): TGTGCCAGCAGTTTCATGGTGCGGGGGCGCGGTCGCACTGAAGCTTTCTTT. Its protein product is CASSFMVRGRGRTEAFF.

V and J are TRBV13 and TRBJ2-7, with 10 bases fitting TRBD2. CDR1 and CDR2 (germline): PRHDT, FYEKMQ (reference sequence). Trimming removed 5 bases from V and 0 bases from J; junction bases left unmatched: 13. The CDR3 contains 18 residues. CDR3 nucleotide sequence: TGTGCCAGCAGCGCCGGGGCGGATCTAGCGGGGGACTCCTACGAGCAGTACTTC. It is translated as CASSAGADLAGDSYEQYF.

In nucleotides, the CDR3 is TGTGCCACCAGTGATTCCGGGACAGGGGGGTACGAGCAGTACTTC. Encoded protein: CATSDSGTGGYEQYF. The chain has TRBV24-1 and TRBJ2-7; 11 positions match TRBD1. J was trimmed by 4 bases and V by 2 bases; bases with no gene match: 3. CDR3 length: 15 amino acids. Germline lookup yields CDR1 KGHDR and CDR2 SFDVKD.

The J gene is TRBJ2-1, the V gene TRBV11-2; D is unresolved. The CDR3 loop spans 13 amino acids. CDR1 is SGHAT and CDR2 is FQNNGV in the germline V gene. Trimming pared 0 bases from V and 2 bases from J, leaving 2 bases between. The CDR3 spells CASSLEPYNEQFF. Here the CDR3 DNA reads TGTGCCAGCAGCTTAGAGCCCTACAATGAGCAGTTCTTC.

A single count supports this clone. The DNA of the CDR3 is TGTGCCAGCAGTTCGGAGATGCCAAATAGCAATCAGCCCCAGCATTTT. This codes for CASSSEMPNSNQPQHF. The rearrangement links TRBV2 to TRBJ1-5; unclear D gene. Looked up from germline, CDR1 is SNHLY and CDR2 is FYNNEI. V lost 5 bases to trimming and J lost 0 bases, with 14 bases between them. The CDR3 sequence is 16 residues long. The whole variable domain, filled in from reference TRBV2 and TRBJ1-5, reads EPEVTQTPSHQVTQMGQEVILRCVPISNHLYFYWYRQILGQKVEFLVSFYNNEISEKSEIFDDQFSVERPDGSNFTLKIRSTKLEDSAMYFCASSSEMPNSNQPQHFGDGTRLSIL.